A single sample gave rise to the 25 T cell receptor beta chains below, sequenced in a study of blood T cell repertoires in COVID-19. Produced via immunoSEQ multiplex PCR; TCRdb's table is partial and in-frame only. The sample holds some 250,000 clones, more than 70% seen once. Sequencing used peripheral blood. Receptors originate from a man aged 35 to 55 with active or convalescent COVID-19.

This clone showed up just a few times. This sequence joins TRBV19 and TRBJ2-7, with a possible D match to TRBD1 (5 bases). V was pared by 5 bases and J by 4 bases, with 12 bases between. The CDR3 is 13 residues long. Germline V lookup: CDR1 LNHDA, CDR2 SQIVND (reference sequence). CDR3 sequence reads: CASSPRAGYEQYF. The DNA for the CDR3 is TGTGCCAGTAGTCCAAGGGCAGGGTACGAGCAGTACTTC.

This chain links TRBV7-9 with TRBJ1-1, with a possible D match to TRBD1 (5 bases). Trimming took off 4 bases at V and 4 bases at J, with 16 bases between the two ends. CDR1 and CDR2 from the germline V gene are SEHNR and FQNEAQ (reference sequence). This CDR3 has 15 amino acids. The CDR3 DNA sequence: TGTGCCAGCAGCTCGCGGGGCCCAAAAACCACTGAAGCTTTCTTT. The encoded protein is CASSSRGPKTTEAFF.

This chain links TRBV4-3 with TRBJ1-4; possibly TRBD1 for D (5 bases). V was pared by 0 bases and J by 4 bases, with 9 bases between. The germline V gene has CDR1 LGHNA and CDR2 YSLEER. The CDR3 has 15 amino acids. CDR3: CASSQEPGNNEKLFF. The CDR3 coding sequence is TGCGCCAGCAGCCAAGAGCCAGGGAATAATGAAAAACTGTTTTTT.

The chain uses TRBV5-1 and TRBJ2-7, with D maybe TRBD2 (5 bases). CDR3 size: 13 residues. Trimming took off 0 bases at V and 5 bases at J, with 9 bases between the two ends. The germline V gene encodes CDR1 SGHRS and CDR2 YFSETQ. In nucleotides, the CDR3 is TGCGCCAGCAGCTTGGACGGGAACGACGAGCAGTACTTC. Translation: CASSLDGNDEQYF.

The chain carries TRBV24-1 and TRBJ2-3; 8 bases are a match to TRBD1. The CDR3 is 14 amino acids. Trimming cost V 6 bases and J 1 base; bases outside gene matches: 2. CDR1 and CDR2 from the germline V gene are KGHDR and SFDVKD. The CDR3 region has the DNA TGTGCCACCAGTAGGGGACAGGGCACAGATACGCAGTATTTT. Protein: CATSRGQGTDTQYF.

This clone occurred a few times. This chain connects TRBV7-2 to TRBJ1-4; TRBD1 might be the D (6 bases). V was pared by 5 bases and J by 0 bases, with 10 bases between. The germline gives CDR1 SGHTA, CDR2 FQGNSA. The CDR3 totals 15 residues. The CDR3 region is CASSMDSSTNEKLFF. CDR3 sequence (DNA): TGTGCCAGCAGCATGGACAGTTCAACTAATGAAAAACTGTTTTTT.

This clone has a single count. The chain joins TRBV19 to TRBJ1-2; D may be TRBD1 (6 bases). The CDR3 length is 15 residues. Trimming pared 2 bases from V and 8 bases from J, leaving 18 bases between. Germline V lookup: CDR1 LNHDA, CDR2 SQIVND (reference sequence). The CDR3 DNA is TGTGCCAGTAGTATATCCTCCTACAGGGACGCGGGCTACACCTTC. Amino acids: CASSISSYRDAGYTF.

This CDR3 is CASSGTSGGAPRRTDTQYF. CDR3 DNA sequence: TGTGCCAGCAGCGGGACTAGCGGGGGGGCCCCCAGACGCACAGATACGCAGTATTTT. The chain employs TRBV7-2 and TRBJ2-3; 16 positions agree with TRBD2. The CDR3 consists of 19 residues. CDR1 is SGHTA, CDR2 FQGNSA, per germline. Trimming removed 5 bases from V and 1 base from J; junction bases left unmatched: 9.

This sequence joins TRBV27 and TRBJ2-1, with D perhaps matching TRBD2 (6 bases). This CDR3 contains 16 residues. Looked up from germline, CDR1 is MNHEY and CDR2 is SMNVEV (reference sequence). The ends were cut back, 6 bases at V and 4 bases at J, with 19 bases in the middle. The CDR3 DNA reads as TGTGCCAGCAGAGCCCTGCGTCTAGCGAATTACAATGAGCAGTTCTTC. As protein: CASRALRLANYNEQFF.

The V gene is TRBV25-1, the J gene TRBJ1-1, with 7 bases matching TRBD1. This CDR3 comprises 15 residues. Germline V lookup: CDR1 MGHDK, CDR2 SYGVNS. J was trimmed by 0 bases and V by 3 bases; bases with no gene match: 4. CDR3: CASSEYRGLNTEAFF. Here the CDR3 DNA reads TGTGCCAGCAGTGAGTACAGGGGATTGAACACTGAAGCTTTCTTT. Using reference TRBV25-1 and TRBJ1-1 for the parts outside the CDR3, the full variable domain is EADIYQTPRYLVIGTGKKITLECSQTMGHDKMYWYQQDPGMELHLIHYSYGVNSTEKGDLSSESTVSRIRTEHFPLTLESARPSHTSQYLCASSEYRGLNTEAFFGQGTRLTVV.

V is TRBV9 and J is TRBJ2-2; no clear D gene. CDR1 is SGDLS, CDR2 YYNGEE, per germline. V was shortened by 1 base and J by 0 bases, with 10 bases between the two germline ends. The CDR3 contains 16 residues. CDR3 in DNA: TGTGCCAGCAGCGTAAGTCCAGGCTCGAACACCGGGGAGCTGTTTTTT. It translates to CASSVSPGSNTGELFF. Based on the CDR3 plus reference TRBV9 and TRBJ2-2, the full variable domain is DSGVTQTPKHLITATGQRVTLRCSPRSGDLSVYWYQQSLDQGLQFLIQYYNGEERAKGNILERFSAQQFPDLHSELNLSSLELGDSALYFCASSVSPGSNTGELFFGEGSRLTVL.

The chain uses TRBV11-2 and TRBJ2-7; perhaps TRBD1 as D (6 bases). There are 15 residues in the CDR3. Germline CDR1 reads SGHAT; CDR2 reads FQNNGV. V lost 4 bases and J lost 0, with 13 bases in between. CDR3 nucleotide sequence: TGTGCCAGCAGCTCCCCCGACAGGAGCTCCTACGAGCAGTACTTC. This translates into CASSSPDRSSYEQYF.

The chain recombines TRBV9 with TRBJ1-6; the match to TRBD1 covers 12 bases. Germline V gene lookup returns CDR1 SGDLS and CDR2 YYNGEE. CDR3 length: 18 amino acids. Trimming took 1 base from V and 7 from J; bases not matched to a gene: 9. Here the CDR3 DNA reads TGTGCCAGCAGCGTATCGGGGACAGGGGGCGCCGGGAATTCACCCCTCCACTTT. Translated, it gives CASSVSGTGGAGNSPLHF.

The V gene is TRBV19, the J gene TRBJ2-4; 11 nucleotides agree with TRBD1. The CDR3 length is 17 residues. CDR1 LNHDA and CDR2 SQIVND come from the germline V gene (reference sequence). V dropped 4 bases and J dropped 4; count of bases not matched to a gene: 9. The CDR3 DNA follows: TGTGCCAGTAGTACGCCCGGGACAGGGGGTTCAAAAAACATTCAGTACTTC. This gives the protein CASSTPGTGGSKNIQYF. The full variable domain, its missing parts supplied by reference TRBV19 and TRBJ2-4, is DGGITQSPKYLFRKEGQNVTLSCEQNLNHDAMYWYRQDPGQGLRLIYYSQIVNDFQKGDIAEGYSVSREKKESFPLTVTSAQKNPTAFYLCASSTPGTGGSKNIQYFGAGTRLSVL.

The V call is TRBV10-2, the J call TRBJ2-1; 11 bases agree with TRBD2. Trimming at V came to 6 bases and at J to 0 bases, leaving 4 bases not matched to a gene. Germline-derived CDR1 and CDR2 are WSHSY and SAAADI. The CDR3 has 16 amino acids. The CDR3 DNA sequence: TGCGCCAGCAGAGAAGGGACTAGCGGCTCCTACAATGAGCAGTTCTTC. Protein sequence: CASREGTSGSYNEQFF.

V gene TRBV18 combines with J gene TRBJ1-6, with a weak D call TRBD1 (5 bases). The CDR3 loop spans 18 amino acids. Germline-derived CDR1 and CDR2 are KGHSH and LQKENI. Trimming pared 5 bases from V and 11 bases from J, leaving 28 bases between. CDR3 amino acids: CASSITAGLGRVQTPLHF. As DNA, the CDR3 is TGTGCCAGCTCAATAACAGCGGGTCTGGGCAGGGTCCAAACACCCCTCCACTTT. The whole variable domain, remainder taken from reference TRBV18 and TRBJ1-6, is NAGVMQNPRHLVRRRGQEARLRCSPMKGHSHVYWYRQLPEEGLKFMVYLQKENIIDESGMPKERFSAEFPKEGPSILRIQQVVRGDSAAYFCASSITAGLGRVQTPLHFGNGTRLTVT.

This clone was seen just once. V usage is TRBV18 and J usage is TRBJ1-1; 7 bases fit TRBD1. With V trimmed by 2 bases and J by 6 bases, 9 bases remained unmatched. This CDR3 region has 15 residues. Germline CDR1 KGHSH, CDR2 LQKENI. The CDR3 here is CASSPSSGGIPEAFF. CDR3 nucleotides: TGTGCCAGCTCACCAAGTTCAGGGGGAATCCCTGAAGCTTTCTTT.

The genes are TRBV2 and TRBJ2-5; 12 bases align to TRBD2. The CDR3 extends over 14 amino acids. CDR1 is SNHLY, CDR2 FYNNEI, per germline. V dropped 11 bases and J dropped 7; count of bases not matched to a gene: 11. CDR3 bases: TGTGCCGGAACTAGCGGGAGGAATGAGGGGACCCAGTACTTC. Residues: CAGTSGRNEGTQYF. The variable domain in full, completed from reference TRBV2 and TRBJ2-5, reads EPEVTQTPSHQVTQMGQEVILRCVPISNHLYFYWYRQILGQKVEFLVSFYNNEISEKSEIFDDQFSVERPDGSNFTLKIRSTKLEDSAMYFCAGTSGRNEGTQYFGPGTRLLVL.

This clone was detected only a few times. The gene calls are TRBV5-1 and TRBJ2-1, with a possible D match to TRBD2 (6 bases). The CDR3 spans 15 residues. Deletions cut 4 bases from V and 5 bases from J, with 16 bases between. Germline CDR1 and CDR2: SGHRS and YFSETQ. CDR3 sequence (DNA): TGCGCCAGCAGCGACGGGCTAGCGCTTAACAATGAGCAGTTCTTC. Translated: CASSDGLALNNEQFF. Complete variable domain (other parts from reference TRBV5-1 and TRBJ2-1): KAGVTQTPRYLIKTRGQQVTLSCSPISGHRSVSWYQQTPGQGLQFLFEYFSETQRNKGNFPGRFSGRQFSNSRSEMNVSTLELGDSALYLCASSDGLALNNEQFFGPGTRLTVL.

This clone has just one count. V is TRBV30 and J is TRBJ1-2; D not resolved. Germline values: CDR1 GTSNPN, CDR2 SVGIG (reference sequence). This CDR3 contains 14 residues. The ends were cut back, 2 bases at V and 0 bases at J, with 10 bases in the middle. CDR3 amino acids: CAWSRGSTNYGYTF. CDR3 DNA sequence: TGTGCCTGGAGTCGGGGATCAACTAACTATGGCTACACCTTC. Full variable domain (remainder filled in from reference TRBV30 and TRBJ1-2): SQTIHQWPATLVQPVGSPLSLECTVEGTSNPNLYWYRQAAGRGLQLLFYSVGIGQISSEVPQNLSASRPQDRQFILSSKKLLLSDSGFYLCAWSRGSTNYGYTFGSGTRLTVV.

This clone showed up many times. The chain joins TRBV9 to TRBJ1-2, with TRBD1 matching 7 bases. The V and J ends lost 4 bases and 1 base, in that order; junction bases with no gene match: 7. Per germline, CDR1 SGDLS and CDR2 YYNGEE. The CDR3 length is 15 residues. CDR3: CASSPDPGGNYGYTF. The CDR3 region has the DNA TGTGCCAGCAGCCCGGACCCAGGGGGTAACTATGGCTACACCTTC.

The chain is built from TRBV5-1 and TRBJ2-3; D gene ambiguous. This CDR3 has 12 amino acids. Trimming left V 5 bases short and J 1 base short, with 5 bases between. The germline CDR1 and CDR2 sequences are SGHRS and YFSETQ. The CDR3 here is CASSRGTDTQYF. The CDR3 coding sequence is TGCGCCAGCAGTCGAGGCACAGATACGCAGTATTTT.

The rearrangement joins TRBV19 to TRBJ2-3; 7 bases agree with TRBD2. Germline lookup yields CDR1 LNHDA and CDR2 SQIVND (reference sequence). V trimming: 7 bases; J trimming: 2 bases; junction bases outside the gene matches: 6. The CDR3 extends over 14 amino acids. The DNA of the CDR3 is TGTGCCAGTAAGGGAGGGGCCTACACAGATACGCAGTATTTT. It translates to CASKGGAYTDTQYF.

This rearrangement joins TRBV7-6 to TRBJ2-6, with a weak D call TRBD2 (5 bases). From germline, CDR1 is SGHVS and CDR2 FNYEAQ. Trimming cost V 5 bases and J 1 base, with 9 bases left between them. The CDR3 has 15 residues. CDR3 protein: CASSARESGANVLTF. The CDR3 DNA reads as TGTGCCAGCAGCGCACGGGAATCTGGGGCCAACGTCCTGACTTTC.

The chain employs TRBV5-1 and TRBJ2-1, with D possibly being TRBD1 (5 bases). From germline, CDR1 is SGHRS and CDR2 YFSETQ. The CDR3 extends over 15 amino acids. Trimming took off 1 base at V and 6 bases at J, with 14 bases between the two ends. The CDR3 bases are TGCGCCAGCAGCTTGAGGCAGGGTCTCTCCAATGAGCAGTTCTTC. It yields the protein CASSLRQGLSNEQFF.